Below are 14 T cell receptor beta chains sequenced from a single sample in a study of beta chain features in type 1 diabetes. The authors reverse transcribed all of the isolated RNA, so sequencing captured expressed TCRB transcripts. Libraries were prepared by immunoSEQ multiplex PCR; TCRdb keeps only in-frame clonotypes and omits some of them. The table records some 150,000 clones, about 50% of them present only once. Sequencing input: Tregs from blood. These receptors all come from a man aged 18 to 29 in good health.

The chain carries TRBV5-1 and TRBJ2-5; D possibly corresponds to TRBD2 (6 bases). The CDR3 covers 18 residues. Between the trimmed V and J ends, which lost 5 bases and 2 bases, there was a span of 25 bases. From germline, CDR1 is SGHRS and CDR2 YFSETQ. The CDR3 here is CASRSHRLDGNSQETQYF. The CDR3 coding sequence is TGCGCCAGCAGATCACACCGACTAGATGGAAACTCACAAGAGACCCAGTACTTC.

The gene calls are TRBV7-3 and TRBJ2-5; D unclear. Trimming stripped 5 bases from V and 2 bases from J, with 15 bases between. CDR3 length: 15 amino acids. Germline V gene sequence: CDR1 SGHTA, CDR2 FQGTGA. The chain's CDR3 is CASSPMAWRQETQYF. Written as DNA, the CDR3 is TGTGCCAGCAGCCCAATGGCCTGGAGACAAGAGACCCAGTACTTC.

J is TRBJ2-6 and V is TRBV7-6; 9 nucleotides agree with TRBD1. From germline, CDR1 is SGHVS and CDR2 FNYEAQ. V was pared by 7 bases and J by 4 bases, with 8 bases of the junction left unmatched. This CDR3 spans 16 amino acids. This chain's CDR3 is CASKRTGAVGANVLTF. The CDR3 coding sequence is TGTGCCAGCAAGAGGACAGGGGCGGTGGGGGCCAACGTCCTGACTTTC.

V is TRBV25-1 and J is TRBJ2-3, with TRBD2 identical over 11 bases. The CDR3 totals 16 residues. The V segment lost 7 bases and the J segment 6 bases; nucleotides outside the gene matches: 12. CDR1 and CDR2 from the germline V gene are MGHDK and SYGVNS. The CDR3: CASIAGLAGGWDTQYF. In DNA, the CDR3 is TGTGCCAGCATAGCCGGGCTAGCGGGAGGCTGGGATACGCAGTATTTT.

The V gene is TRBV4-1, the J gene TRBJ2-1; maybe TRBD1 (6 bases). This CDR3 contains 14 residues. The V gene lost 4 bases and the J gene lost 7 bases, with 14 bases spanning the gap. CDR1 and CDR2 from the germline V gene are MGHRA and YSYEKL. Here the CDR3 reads CASSPPNRENEQFF. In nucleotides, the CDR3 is TGCGCCAGCAGCCCCCCTAACAGGGAAAATGAGCAGTTCTTC.

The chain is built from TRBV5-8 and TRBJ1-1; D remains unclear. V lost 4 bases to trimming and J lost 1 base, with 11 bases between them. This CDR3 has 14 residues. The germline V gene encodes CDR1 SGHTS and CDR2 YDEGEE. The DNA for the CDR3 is TGTGCCAGCAGCCCCATGCGGGGGAACACTGAAGCTTTCTTT. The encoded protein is CASSPMRGNTEAFF.

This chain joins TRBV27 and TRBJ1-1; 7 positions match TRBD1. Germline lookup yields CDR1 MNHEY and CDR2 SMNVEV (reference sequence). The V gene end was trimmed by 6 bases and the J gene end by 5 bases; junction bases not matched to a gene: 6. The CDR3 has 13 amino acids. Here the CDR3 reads CASRKTGMTEAFF. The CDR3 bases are TGTGCCAGCAGGAAGACAGGGATGACTGAAGCTTTCTTT.

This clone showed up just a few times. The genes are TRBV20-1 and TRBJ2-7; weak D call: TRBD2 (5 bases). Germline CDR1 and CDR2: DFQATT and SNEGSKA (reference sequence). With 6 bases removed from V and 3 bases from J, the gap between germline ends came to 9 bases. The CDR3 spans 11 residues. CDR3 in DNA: TGCAGTGCACTCCGGGGCTACGAGCAGTACTTC. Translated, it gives CSALRGYEQYF.

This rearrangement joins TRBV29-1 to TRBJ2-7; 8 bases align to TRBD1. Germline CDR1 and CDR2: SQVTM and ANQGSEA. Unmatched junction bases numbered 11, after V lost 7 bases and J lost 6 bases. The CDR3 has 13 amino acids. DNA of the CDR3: TGCAGCGCGACGCAGGGGGCCCGCCTCGAGCAGTACTTC. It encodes CSATQGARLEQYF.

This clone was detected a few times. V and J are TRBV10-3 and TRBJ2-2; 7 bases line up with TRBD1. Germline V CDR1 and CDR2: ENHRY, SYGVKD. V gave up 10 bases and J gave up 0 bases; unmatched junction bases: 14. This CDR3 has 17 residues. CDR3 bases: TGTGCCACGCATTACCTCCGGGACAGCGCGAACACCGGGGAGCTGTTTTTT. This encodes CATHYLRDSANTGELFF.

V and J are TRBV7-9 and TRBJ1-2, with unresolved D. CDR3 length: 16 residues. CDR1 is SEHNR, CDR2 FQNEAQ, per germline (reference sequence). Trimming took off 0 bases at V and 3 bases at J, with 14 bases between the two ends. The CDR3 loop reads CASSLAPRSNYYGYTF. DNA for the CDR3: TGTGCCAGCAGCTTAGCACCTCGTTCTAACTACTATGGCTACACCTTC. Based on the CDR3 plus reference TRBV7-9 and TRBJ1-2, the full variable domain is DTGVSQNPRHKITKRGQNVTFRCDPISEHNRLYWYRQTLGQGPEFLTYFQNEAQLEKSRLLSDRFSAERPKGSFSTLEIQRTEQGDSAMYLCASSLAPRSNYYGYTFGSGTRLTVV.

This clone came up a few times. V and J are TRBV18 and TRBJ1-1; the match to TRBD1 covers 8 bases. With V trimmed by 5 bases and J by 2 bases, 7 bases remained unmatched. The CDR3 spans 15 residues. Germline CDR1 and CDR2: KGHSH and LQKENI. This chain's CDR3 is CASSDTGTGNTEAFF. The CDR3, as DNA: TGTGCCAGCTCAGATACCGGGACAGGTAACACTGAAGCTTTCTTT.

The CDR3 sequence: CASSEMTGGPGELFF. CDR3 sequence (DNA): TGCGCCAGCAGTGAGATGACGGGGGGGCCCGGGGAGCTGTTTTTT. V and J are TRBV10-2 and TRBJ2-2, with TRBD2 matching 8 bases. Germline assignment: CDR1 WSHSY and CDR2 SAAADI. After removal of 2 bases from V and 6 bases from J, the junction contained 5 bases not matched to a gene. CDR3 length: 15 amino acids.

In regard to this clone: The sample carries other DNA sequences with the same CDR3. The CDR3 here is CASSVAGGSYNEQFF. The CDR3 DNA reads TGTGCCAGCAGCGTTGCAGGGGGCTCCTACAATGAGCAGTTCTTC. This sequence joins TRBV9 and TRBJ2-1; 7 positions agree with TRBD1. The germline V gene encodes CDR1 SGDLS and CDR2 YYNGEE. The CDR3 totals 15 residues. Germline trimming cut 2 bases from V and 0 bases from J; bases unmatched to any gene: 2.